The 14 T cell receptor beta chains below were found in one sample sequenced in a study of vaccination and CD4 T cells after COVID-19. Oncomine TCR Beta short-read sequencing was applied to DNA from cultured CD4+ T cells. In TCRdb, the PCR reads were re-called with MiXCR into one record per CDR3 protein. The table lists under 20,000 distinct CDR3 sequences, 60% to 80% of them singletons. Regarding treatment: approximately nine-day PBMC culture with coronavirus spike peptide pools or control peptides (ViraFEST assay). These TCRs are of unknown antigen specificity. Source material: CD4+ T cells from blood, cultured in vitro. The receptors originated from a human donor who had recovered from COVID-19.

The genes are TRBV7-9 and TRBJ1-6; 8 nucleotides match TRBD1. This CDR3 spans 16 amino acids. The trim removed 4 bases at V and 7 bases at J, leaving 9 bases unmatched. Germline assignment: CDR1 SEHNR and CDR2 FQNEAQ (reference sequence). The CDR3 nucleotides read TGTGCCAGCAGCTCGTACAGGGGGACGAGAAATTCACCCCTCCACTTT. It is translated as CASSSYRGTRNSPLHF. Using reference TRBV7-9 and TRBJ1-6 for the parts outside the CDR3, the full variable domain is DTGVSQNPRHKITKRGQNVTFRCDPISEHNRLYWYRQTLGQGPEFLTYFQNEAQLEKSRLLSDRFSAERPKGSFSTLEIQRTEQGDSAMYLCASSSYRGTRNSPLHFGNGTRLTVT.

V is TRBV7-2 and J is TRBJ1-2; 11 bases align to TRBD1. CDR1 and CDR2 (germline): SGHTA, FQGNSA. V trimming: 2 bases; J trimming: 3 bases; junction bases outside the gene matches: 2. This CDR3 spans 15 amino acids. The CDR3 loop reads CASSLMGQGDYGYTF. The CDR3 bases are TGTGCCAGCAGCTTAATGGGACAGGGGGACTATGGCTACACCTTC.

The chain is built from TRBV19 and TRBJ2-1; 7 nucleotides line up with TRBD1. Per the germline V gene, CDR1 is LNHDA and CDR2 is SQIVND (reference sequence). The CDR3 totals 17 residues. Trimming at V came to 5 bases and at J to 4 bases, leaving 14 bases not matched to a gene. The CDR3 coding sequence is TGTGCCAGTAGTCTCCCGCGACAGGGTTTAGGGTACAATGAGCAGTTCTTC. It encodes CASSLPRQGLGYNEQFF.

The gene calls are TRBV20-1 and TRBJ1-2, with TRBD1 matching over 7 bases. Trimming cost V 7 bases and J 4 bases; bases outside gene matches: 9. Germline V gene sequence: CDR1 DFQATT, CDR2 SNEGSKA (reference sequence). This CDR3 has 13 amino acids. CDR3 region: CSDPWAGGYGYTF. The DNA of the CDR3 is TGCAGTGACCCTTGGGCAGGGGGCTATGGCTACACCTTC.

In this sample, this clonotype turned up a few times. The gene calls are TRBV27 and TRBJ1-5; 9 nucleotides align to TRBD1. The CDR3 length is 14 residues. CDR1 is MNHEY, CDR2 SMNVEV, per germline (reference sequence). With V trimmed by 6 bases and J by 4 bases, 4 bases remained unmatched. CDR3 nucleotides: TGTGCCAGCAGGATGACAGGGGGAAATCAGCCCCAGCATTTT. This translates into CASRMTGGNQPQHF.

The genes are TRBV11-2 and TRBJ1-5; D unresolved. The germline V gene encodes CDR1 SGHAT and CDR2 FQNNGV. The CDR3 consists of 15 residues. With 0 bases removed from V and 5 bases from J, the gap between germline ends came to 11 bases. In nucleotides, the CDR3 is TGTGCCAGCAGCTTAGATCTCTCGCCGCATCAGCCCCAGCATTTT. Encoded protein: CASSLDLSPHQPQHF.

The chain uses TRBV7-9 and TRBJ2-7; TRBD2 is a possible D gene (5 bases). This CDR3 is 14 amino acids long. Per germline, CDR1 SEHNR and CDR2 FQNEAQ (reference sequence). V gave up 3 bases and J gave up 1 base, with 10 bases separating them. In nucleotides, the CDR3 is TGTGCCAGCAGCTTTGCGGCGGGTTCCTACGAGCAGTACTTC. Translated: CASSFAAGSYEQYF.

The chain recombines TRBV7-2 with TRBJ2-7; either TRBD1 or TRBD2 may fit D (5 bases each). CDR1 is SGHTA, CDR2 FQGNSA, per germline. V shed 4 bases and J shed 6 bases, with 13 bases lying between them. The CDR3 is 13 amino acids. The CDR3 here is CASSSGAYSEQYF. CDR3 coding DNA: TGTGCCAGCAGCTCCGGGGCATACTCCGAGCAGTACTTC.

The chain links TRBV6-5 to TRBJ1-1; TRBD1 matches 8 bases. The CDR3 consists of 18 residues. V was clipped by 1 base and J by 0 bases; unmatched bases: 10. Looked up from germline, CDR1 is MNHEY and CDR2 is SVGAGI. This chain's CDR3 is CASSYFRSGTGMNTEAFF. For the CDR3, the DNA is TGTGCCAGCAGTTACTTTCGATCCGGGACAGGAATGAACACTGAAGCTTTCTTT.

This clonotype was detected only once. This rearrangement joins TRBV20-1 to TRBJ2-1, with D perhaps matching TRBD2 (5 bases). Germline assignment: CDR1 DFQATT and CDR2 SNEGSKA (reference sequence). V was shortened by 6 bases and J by 1 base, with 16 bases between the two germline ends. The CDR3 spans 15 residues. This CDR3 is CSAPGRGKSYNEQFF. The CDR3 nucleotides are TGCAGTGCCCCCGGCAGAGGGAAGTCCTACAATGAGCAGTTCTTC.

The chain is built from TRBV24-1 and TRBJ1-5; perhaps TRBD1 as D (5 bases). The germline V and J ends were trimmed by 4 bases and 1 base, with 13 bases remaining between them. The CDR3 extends over 16 amino acids. The V gene's germline CDR1 is KGHDR and CDR2 SFDVKD. The CDR3 nucleotides read TGTGCCACCAGTGAGGCCGGGACGGCGAGCAATCAGCCCCAGCATTTT. Protein: CATSEAGTASNQPQHF.

V and J are TRBV12-5 and TRBJ2-3; 11 positions match TRBD2. The V gene end was trimmed by 1 base and the J gene end by 5 bases; junction bases not matched to a gene: 2. The CDR3 spans 15 residues. CDR1 LGHNT and CDR2 FRNRAP come from the germline V gene. The CDR3 here is CASGLEGLAGDTQYF. CDR3 DNA sequence: TGTGCTAGTGGTTTGGAAGGACTAGCGGGAGATACGCAGTATTTT.

This clonotype was picked up a small number of times. V is TRBV5-1 and J is TRBJ1-6; 8 nucleotides agree with TRBD1. The J segment lost 4 bases and the V segment lost 0 bases, leaving 6 bases of the junction unmatched. Germline CDR1 is SGHRS and CDR2 is YFSETQ. The CDR3 is 17 residues long. In DNA form, the CDR3 reads TGCGCCAGCAGCTTGGAAGATGGGACAGGATATAATTCACCCCTCCACTTT. Protein: CASSLEDGTGYNSPLHF.

The chain links TRBV7-3 to TRBJ2-5; D may be TRBD2 (5 bases). The germline V and J ends were trimmed by 5 bases and 5 bases, with 15 bases remaining between them. CDR1 and CDR2 (germline): SGHTA, FQGTGA. This CDR3 has 14 amino acids. CDR3 in DNA: TGTGCCAGCAGCCCAGCCGGACTTAAGGAGACCCAGTACTTC. It encodes CASSPAGLKETQYF. Variable domain in full (rest from reference TRBV7-3 and TRBJ2-5): GAGVSQTPSNKVTEKGKYVELRCDPISGHTALYWYRQSLGQGPEFLIYFQGTGAADDSGLPNDRFFAVRPEGSVSTLKIQRTERGDSAVYLCASSPAGLKETQYFGPGTRLLVL.